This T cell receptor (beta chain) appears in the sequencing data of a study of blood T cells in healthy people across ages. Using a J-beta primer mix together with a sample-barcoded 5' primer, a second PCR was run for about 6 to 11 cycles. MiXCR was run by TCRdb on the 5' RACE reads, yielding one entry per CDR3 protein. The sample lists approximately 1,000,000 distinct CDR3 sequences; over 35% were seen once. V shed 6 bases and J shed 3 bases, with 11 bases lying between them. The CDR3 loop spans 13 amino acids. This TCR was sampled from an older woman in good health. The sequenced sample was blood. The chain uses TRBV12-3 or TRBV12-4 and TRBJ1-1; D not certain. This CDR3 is CASSRLPDTEAFF. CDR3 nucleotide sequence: TGTGCCAGCAGCCGCCTACCTGACACTGAAGCTTTCTTT.